A selection of T cell receptor beta chains follows, all from one sample in a study of human T cells and chemical hapten exposure. MiXCR, applied by TCRdb to the RACE reads, yields one record per CDR3 protein. The sample carries approximately 38,000 distinct CDR3 sequences, roughly 10% recorded once. The specimen comprised whole blood, sampled in connection with sensitization to the hapten diphenylcyclopropenone (DPC). All receptors derive from a young man with alopecia areata. Some clones in this sample may be carry-over from other donors' samples. Both conserved end residues are part of each CDR3. Each record gives: V gene, clone size, D gene, J gene, CDR3 protein, CDR3 DNA. The D gene is left open where the match is weak. Clone size appears in some rows only: once, few, many, or a class for an expanded clone.

TRBV20-1	many	TRBD2	TRBJ2-2	CSAYLAGVGTGELFF	TGCAGTGCTTACCTAGCGGGAGTGGGCACCGGGGAGCTGTTTTTT
TRBV29-1	few	.	TRBJ1-1	CSVGDTGQAFF	TGCAGCGTTGGGGACACGGGGCAAGCTTTCTTT
TRBV5-6	.	.	TRBJ2-1	CASSASSGANEQFF	TGTGCCAGCAGCGCAAGTTCAGGGGCCAATGAGCAGTTCTTC
TRBV18	.	TRBD1	TRBJ1-1	CASSHGTAIMNTEAFF	TGTGCCAGCTCACACGGGACAGCCATCATGAACACTGAAGCTTTCTTT
TRBV27	.	TRBD2	TRBJ2-3	CASSLSGGRQYF	TGTGCCAGCAGTTTATCGGGCGGGAGGCAGTATTTT
TRBV12-3/TRBV12-4	.	.	TRBJ1-5	CASSLGGDGNQPQHF	TGTGCCAGCAGCCTGGGGGGCGATGGCAATCAGCCCCAGCATTTT
TRBV11-3	.	.	TRBJ1-1	CASSLRWNTEAFF	TGTGCCAGCAGCTTACGGTGGAACACTGAAGCTTTCTTT
TRBV3-1	.	TRBD2	TRBJ2-2	CASSQTTGGPTGELFF	TGTGCCAGCAGCCAAACGACGGGAGGGCCCACCGGGGAGCTGTTTTTT
TRBV7-2	few	.	TRBJ2-3	CASTGGPRPDTQYF	TGTGCCAGCACTGGGGGGCCGCGGCCAGATACGCAGTATTTT
TRBV3-1	many	.	TRBJ2-5	CASSYWTGETQYF	TGTGCCAGCAGCTATTGGACTGGAGAGACCCAGTACTTC
TRBV2	.	.	TRBJ2-7	CASGLDQGAYEQYF	TGTGCCAGCGGCCTTGATCAGGGAGCCTACGAGCAGTACTTC
TRBV7-3	.	TRBD1	TRBJ1-5	CASSLGQGADQPQHF	TGTGCCAGCAGCTTGGGACAGGGGGCCGATCAGCCCCAGCATTTT
TRBV28	many	TRBD2	TRBJ2-2	CASKTSVYTGELFF	TGTGCCAGCAAGACTAGCGTCTACACCGGGGAGCTGTTTTTT
TRBV28	.	.	TRBJ1-1	CASSLMGLGAFF	TGTGCCAGCAGTTTAATGGGGCTAGGAGCTTTCTTT
TRBV9	few	.	TRBJ1-2	CASSLDTYGYTF	TGTGCCAGCTCTTTGGATACCTATGGCTACACCTTC